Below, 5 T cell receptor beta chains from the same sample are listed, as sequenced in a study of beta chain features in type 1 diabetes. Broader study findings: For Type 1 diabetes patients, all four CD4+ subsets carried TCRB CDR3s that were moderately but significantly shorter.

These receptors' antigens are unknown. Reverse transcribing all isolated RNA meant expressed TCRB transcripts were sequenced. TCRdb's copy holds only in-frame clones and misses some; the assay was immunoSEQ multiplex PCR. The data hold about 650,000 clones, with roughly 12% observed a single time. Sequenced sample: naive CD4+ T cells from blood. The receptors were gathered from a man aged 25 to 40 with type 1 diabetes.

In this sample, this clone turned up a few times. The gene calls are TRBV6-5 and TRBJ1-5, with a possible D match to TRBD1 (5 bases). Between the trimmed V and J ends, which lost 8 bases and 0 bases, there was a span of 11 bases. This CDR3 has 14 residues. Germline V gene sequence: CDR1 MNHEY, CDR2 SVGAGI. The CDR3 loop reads CASGDRDSNQPQHF. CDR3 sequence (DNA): TGTGCCAGCGGAGACAGAGATAGCAATCAGCCCCAGCATTTT.

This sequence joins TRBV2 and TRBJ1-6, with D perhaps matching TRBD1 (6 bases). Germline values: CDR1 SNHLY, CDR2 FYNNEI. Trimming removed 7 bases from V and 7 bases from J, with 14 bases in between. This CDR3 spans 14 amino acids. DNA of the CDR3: TGTGCCAGCATGGGGGGCGAGGGCAATTCACCCCTCCACTTT. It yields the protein CASMGGEGNSPLHF. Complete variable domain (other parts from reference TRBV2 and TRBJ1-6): EPEVTQTPSHQVTQMGQEVILRCVPISNHLYFYWYRQILGQKVEFLVSFYNNEISEKSEIFDDQFSVERPDGSNFTLKIRSTKLEDSAMYFCASMGGEGNSPLHFGNGTRLTVT.

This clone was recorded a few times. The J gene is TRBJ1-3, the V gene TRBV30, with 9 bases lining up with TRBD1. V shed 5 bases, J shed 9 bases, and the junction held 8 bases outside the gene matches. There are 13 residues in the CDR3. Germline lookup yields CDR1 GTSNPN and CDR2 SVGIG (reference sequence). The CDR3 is CAWSTGQGSTIYF. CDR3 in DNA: TGTGCCTGGTCCACGGGACAGGGATCCACCATATATTTT. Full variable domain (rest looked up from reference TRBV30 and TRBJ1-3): SQTIHQWPATLVQPVGSPLSLECTVEGTSNPNLYWYRQAAGRGLQLLFYSVGIGQISSEVPQNLSASRPQDRQFILSSKKLLLSDSGFYLCAWSTGQGSTIYFGEGSWLTVV.

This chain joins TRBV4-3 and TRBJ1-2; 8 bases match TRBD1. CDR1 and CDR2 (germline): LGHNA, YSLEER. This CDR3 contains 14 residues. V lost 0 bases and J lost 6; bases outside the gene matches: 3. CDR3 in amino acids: CASSQEFRGHGYTF. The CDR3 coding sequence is TGCGCCAGCAGCCAAGAATTCAGGGGGCATGGCTACACCTTC.

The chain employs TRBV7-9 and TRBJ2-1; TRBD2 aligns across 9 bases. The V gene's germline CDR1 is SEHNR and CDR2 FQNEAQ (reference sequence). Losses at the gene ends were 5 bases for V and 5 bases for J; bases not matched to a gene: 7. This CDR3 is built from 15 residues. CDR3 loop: CASSDPRGGDNEQFF. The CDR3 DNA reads TGTGCCAGCAGCGACCCGCGGGGGGGAGACAATGAGCAGTTCTTC.